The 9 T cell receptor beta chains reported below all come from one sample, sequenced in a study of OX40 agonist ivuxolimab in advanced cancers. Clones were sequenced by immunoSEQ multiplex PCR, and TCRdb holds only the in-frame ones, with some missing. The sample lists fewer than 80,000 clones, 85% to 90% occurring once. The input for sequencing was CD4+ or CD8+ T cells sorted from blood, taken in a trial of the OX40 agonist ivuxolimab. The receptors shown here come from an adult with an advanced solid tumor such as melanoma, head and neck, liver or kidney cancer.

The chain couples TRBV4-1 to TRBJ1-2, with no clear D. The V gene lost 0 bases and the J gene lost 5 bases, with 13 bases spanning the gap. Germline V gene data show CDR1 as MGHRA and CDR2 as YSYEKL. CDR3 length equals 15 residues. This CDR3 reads CASSQDSSVGYGYTF. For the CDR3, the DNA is TGCGCCAGCAGCCAAGACAGTTCGGTGGGATATGGCTACACCTTC.

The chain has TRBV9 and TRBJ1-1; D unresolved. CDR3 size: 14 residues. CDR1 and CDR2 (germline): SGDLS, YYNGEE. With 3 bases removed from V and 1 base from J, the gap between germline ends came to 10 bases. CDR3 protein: CASSAGGWNTEAFF. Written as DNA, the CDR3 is TGTGCCAGCAGCGCCGGCGGGTGGAACACTGAAGCTTTCTTT. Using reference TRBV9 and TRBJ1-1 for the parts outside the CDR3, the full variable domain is DSGVTQTPKHLITATGQRVTLRCSPRSGDLSVYWYQQSLDQGLQFLIQYYNGEERAKGNILERFSAQQFPDLHSELNLSSLELGDSALYFCASSAGGWNTEAFFGQGTRLTVV.

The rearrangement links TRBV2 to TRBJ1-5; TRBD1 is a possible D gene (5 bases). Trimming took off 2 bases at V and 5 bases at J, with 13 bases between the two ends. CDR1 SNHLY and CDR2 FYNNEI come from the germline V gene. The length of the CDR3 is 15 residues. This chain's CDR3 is CASSEPGREYQPQHF. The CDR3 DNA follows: TGTGCCAGCAGTGAACCGGGCAGGGAGTATCAGCCCCAGCATTTT.

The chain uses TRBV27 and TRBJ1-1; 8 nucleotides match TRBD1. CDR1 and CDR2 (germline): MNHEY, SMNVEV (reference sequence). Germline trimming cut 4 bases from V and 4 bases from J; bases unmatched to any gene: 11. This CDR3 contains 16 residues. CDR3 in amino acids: CASSSRAGGQSTEAFF. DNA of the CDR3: TGTGCCAGCAGTTCCCGGGCAGGGGGCCAGAGCACTGAAGCTTTCTTT.

The CDR3: CASSRRTLYEQYF. The CDR3 region has the DNA TGTGCCAGCAGCCGAAGGACCCTTTACGAGCAGTACTTC. This rearrangement joins TRBV11-2 to TRBJ2-7; D unresolved. The V gene's germline CDR1 is SGHAT and CDR2 FQNNGV. V dropped 5 bases and J dropped 4 bases, with 12 bases sitting between them. The length of the CDR3 is 13 residues. The complete variable domain, with remaining parts taken from reference TRBV11-2 and TRBJ2-7, reads EAGVAQSPRYKIIEKRQSVAFWCNPISGHATLYWYQQILGQGPKLLIQFQNNGVVDDSQLPKDRFSAERLKGVDSTLKIQPAKLEDSAVYLCASSRRTLYEQYFGPGTRLTVT.

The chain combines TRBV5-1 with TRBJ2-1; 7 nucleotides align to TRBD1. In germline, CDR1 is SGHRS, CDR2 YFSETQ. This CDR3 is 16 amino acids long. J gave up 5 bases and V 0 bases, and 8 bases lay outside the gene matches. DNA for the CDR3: TGCGCCAGCAGCTTGGGCGACAGGGTACGGGACAATGAGCAGTTCTTC. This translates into CASSLGDRVRDNEQFF.

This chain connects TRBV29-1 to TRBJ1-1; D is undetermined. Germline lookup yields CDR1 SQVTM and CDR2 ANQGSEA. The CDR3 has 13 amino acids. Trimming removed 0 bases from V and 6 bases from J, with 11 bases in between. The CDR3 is CSVEDGRRPEAFF. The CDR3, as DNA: TGCAGCGTTGAAGATGGTCGAAGGCCTGAAGCTTTCTTT.

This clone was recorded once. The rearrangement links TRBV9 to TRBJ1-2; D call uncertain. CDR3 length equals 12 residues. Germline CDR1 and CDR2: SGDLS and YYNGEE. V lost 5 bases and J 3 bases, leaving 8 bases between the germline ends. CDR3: CASRGTYYGYTF. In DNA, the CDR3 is TGTGCCAGCAGGGGCACGTACTATGGCTACACCTTC.

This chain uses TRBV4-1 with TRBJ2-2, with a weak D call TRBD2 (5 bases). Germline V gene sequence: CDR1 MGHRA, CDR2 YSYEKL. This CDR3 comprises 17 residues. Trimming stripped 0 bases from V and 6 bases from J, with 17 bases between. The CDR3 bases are TGCGCCAGCAGCCAAGAAGGAGAGAATAGCGTCCCCGGGGAGCTGTTTTTT. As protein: CASSQEGENSVPGELFF.